The clone carrying this TCR beta chain was recorded a few times. Germline lookup yields CDR1 DFQATT and CDR2 SNEGSKA (reference sequence). V lost 0 bases and J lost 5, with 16 bases in between. CDR3 length: 15 amino acids. TCRdb reanalysed the 5' RACE reads using MiXCR and keeps one entry per CDR3 protein. The sample yields 400,000 to 550,000 distinct CDR3 sequences, 22% seen once. This specimen belongs to a study of identical twins. The same specimen was also included in a second study, on T cells expressing NK-cell markers. This second study notes: HCMV seropositivity marked most of the eight sequenced donors; one was seronegative.

This rearrangement joins TRBV20-1 to TRBJ1-1; TRBD1 might be the D (6 bases). The specimen sequenced was CD4+ T cells sorted from blood. This TCR was recovered from a woman between 18 and 29 years old in good health. The CDR3 nucleotides read TGCAGTGCTAGAGATCGCCGCGACAGGCAAACTGAAGCTTTCTTT. Residues: CSARDRRDRQTEAFF.